This TCR beta chain was retrieved from a study of cytotoxic CD8 clonotypes in ibrutinib-treated CLL. Whole-study context: The study included 11 relapsed/refractory and under 16 treatment-naive patients; roughly 17 had IGHV unmutated disease.

General study points: Upon ibrutinib response clonality rose, and upon progression it fell back toward baseline. Starting clonality was above that of age-matched healthy donors and tracked circulating CD8+ T-cell counts.

About this clone: Its antigen remains unknown.

This CDR3 is 14 amino acids long. Trimming at V came to 0 bases and at J to 5 bases, leaving 3 bases not matched to a gene. Germline-derived CDR1 and CDR2 are LGHNA and YSLEER. Profiling relied on immunoSEQ multiplex PCR, and the TCRdb table lists in-frame clones only, not all of them. The sample holds a few hundred thousand clones, about 77% seen once. This sequence originates from a human donor with chronic lymphocytic leukemia. The chain carries TRBV4-3 and TRBJ1-2; 7 positions match TRBD1. Sample: PBMCs, taken before ibrutinib treatment. CDR3 nucleotides: TGCGCCAGCAGCCAAGACCGGGACAGATATGGCTACACCTTC. Translating gives CASSQDRDRYGYTF.